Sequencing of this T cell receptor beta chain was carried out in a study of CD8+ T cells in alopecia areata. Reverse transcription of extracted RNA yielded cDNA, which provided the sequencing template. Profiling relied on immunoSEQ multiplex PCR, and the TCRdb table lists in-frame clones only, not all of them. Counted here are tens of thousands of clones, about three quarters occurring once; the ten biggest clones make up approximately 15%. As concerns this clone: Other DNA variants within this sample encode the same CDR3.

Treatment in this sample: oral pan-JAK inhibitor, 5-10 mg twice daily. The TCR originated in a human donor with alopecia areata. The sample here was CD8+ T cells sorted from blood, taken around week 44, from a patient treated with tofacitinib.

This CDR3 reads CASSESPGELFF. CDR3 DNA sequence: TGCGCCAGCAGTGAGAGCCCCGGGGAGCTGTTTTTT. This chain uses TRBV10-1 with TRBJ2-2; D is undetermined. Trimming removed 2 bases at V and 6 bases at J, with 4 bases between. Looked up from germline, CDR1 is WNHNN and CDR2 is SYGVQD (reference sequence). The CDR3 is made up of 12 amino acids.